The source of this T cell receptor beta chain is a study of T cell responses to AZD1222 COVID-19 vaccine. Whole-study context: Pooling of second doses given at about 4 or about 12 weeks was done.

Comment on this clone: Its antigen is as yet unknown.

Some clones are missing from TCRdb's copy, which holds only in-frame ones; the method was immunoSEQ multiplex PCR. The data contain some 130,000 clones, roughly 82% of them seen just once; the ten biggest clones take up about 4%. Study-wide points: Unmutated variant regions reportedly attract nearly half of all spike-specific TCRs.

The CDR3 length is 13 residues. CDR1 is SNHLY and CDR2 is FYNNEI in the germline V gene. V gave up 0 bases and J gave up 1 base, with 3 bases separating them. Specimen: peripheral blood, collected on day 0 of AZD1222 vaccination. This TCR came from an adult in good health. The J gene is TRBJ1-1, the V gene TRBV2; no firm D call. CDR3 region: CASSEAQNTEAFF. The CDR3 coding sequence is TGTGCCAGCAGTGAAGCGCAGAACACTGAAGCTTTCTTT.